The clone carrying this TCR beta chain came up a few times. This sample was taken from a study of human T cells and chemical hapten exposure. Time point here: patch test 1, 2 weeks after DPC sensitization. Treatment specified: therapeutic diphenylcyclopropenone sensitization with weekly scalp DPC. A single record per CDR3 protein comes from TCRdb applying MiXCR to the RACE reads. The table has 150,000 to 200,000 distinct CDR3 sequences, more than 12% seen once. The junction had 5 bases not matched to a gene; V was cut back by 1 base and J by 2 bases. The germline CDR1 and CDR2 sequences are SGHVS and FQNEAQ. The CDR3 has 16 residues.

The V gene is TRBV7-8, the J gene TRBJ2-3, with 8 bases aligning to TRBD2. Material: whole blood, obtained in connection with sensitization to the hapten diphenylcyclopropenone (DPC). The clonotype was recovered from a woman aged 25 to 45 with alopecia areata. Some clones in this sample may be carry-over from other donors' samples. The CDR3 here is CASSLDTSGLTDTQYF. The CDR3 bases are TGTGCCAGCAGCTTAGACACTAGCGGACTCACAGATACGCAGTATTTT.